A single sample is the source of the 10 T cell receptor beta chains below, sequenced in a study of CD8+CD57+ T cells in acquired aplastic anemia. The template used for profiling TCR beta VDJ and CDR3 was genomic DNA. One entry per CDR3 protein, called by TCRdb with MiXCR from the reads. The sample records roughly 250,000 distinct CDR3 sequences, 65% to 90% being singletons. For sequencing, patients were chosen who had shown expansion of CD8+CD57+ cells by flow cytometry. The sequenced sample was sorted CD4+, CD8+, or CD8+CD57+ T cells (not recorded which) from PBMCs. These receptors were taken from a human donor with aplastic anemia.

The V call is TRBV7-2, the J call TRBJ2-3, with 8 nucleotides matching TRBD1. The junction had 21 bases not matched to a gene; V was cut back by 7 bases and J by 15 bases. This CDR3 is built from 15 residues. From germline, CDR1 is SGHTA and CDR2 FQGNSA. DNA for the CDR3: TGTGCCAGCATCTTGGCAGGGGGCACCGACTATGCGTACTATTTT. Translation gives CASILAGGTDYAYYF.

This chain uses TRBV7-8 with TRBJ2-3, with unresolved D. Germline loops: CDR1 SGHVS, CDR2 FQNEAQ. This CDR3 is 13 amino acids long. Trimming removed 8 bases from V and 6 bases from J, with 15 bases in between. The CDR3 DNA sequence: TGTGCCAGCGGCGACGCCCCCACGGATACGCAGTATTTT. Amino acids: CASGDAPTDTQYF.

About this clonotype: This is likely a read error, given that the CDR3 carries no conserved phenylalanine or tryptophan at its end. The J gene is TRBJ2-1, the V gene TRBV10-3, with D perhaps matching TRBD1 (5 bases). CDR1 and CDR2 (germline): ENHRY, SYGVKD. This CDR3 region has 13 residues. V was shortened by 7 bases and J by 2 bases, with 9 bases between the two germline ends. Here the CDR3 DNA reads TGTGCCATCACCACGGACACCTACAATGAGCAGTTCGTC. It specifies CAITTDTYNEQFV.

The chain employs TRBV9 and TRBJ2-5; D remains ambiguous. This CDR3 is built from 16 residues. Germline assignment: CDR1 SGDLS and CDR2 YYNGEE. Trimming left V 2 bases short and J 7 bases short, with 21 bases between. The CDR3 sequence: CASSVFRPHTPTTQYF. CDR3 sequence (DNA): TGTGCCAGCAGCGTCTTCAGGCCGCACACCCCTACGACCCAGTACTTC.

This clonotype was seen a few times. The chain recombines TRBV7-8 with TRBJ1-1; D gene ambiguous. The V gene lost 1 base and the J gene lost 1 base, with 10 bases spanning the gap. Germline CDR1 SGHVS, CDR2 FQNEAQ. The CDR3 totals 15 residues. CDR3 sequence reads: CASSLDRTPNTEAFF. The CDR3 DNA is TGTGCCAGCAGCTTAGATCGGACTCCGAACACTGAAGCTTTCTTT.

In this sample, this clonotype turned up a few times. A read error may produce the germline difference seen at one junction end. The V call is TRBV7-2, the J call TRBJ2-3, with a weak D call TRBD1 (6 bases). The CDR3 has 14 amino acids. Germline assignment: CDR1 SGHTA and CDR2 FQGNSA. The chain's CDR3 is CASSLVGTTLAKNF. CDR3 sequence (DNA): TGTGCCAGCAGCTTAGTGGGGACAACCTTAGCCAAAAACTTT.

Note on this clonotype: The CDR3 end shows no conserved phenylalanine or tryptophan, and so a read error is likely. No DNA is shown, since the ends of the CDR3 on it are uncertain; the CDR3 is the one TCRdb lists. V usage is TRBV2 and J usage is TRBJ2-7. Counting both end residues, the CDR3 totals 12 amino acids. CDR1 and CDR2 (germline): SNHLY, FYNNEI. The CDR3: CASGGTPDEQNT.

This clonotype was seen a few times. Compared with germline, one end of the junction differs, possibly owing to a read error. This chain links TRBV29-1 with TRBJ2-3, with 7 bases fitting TRBD1. Germline lookup yields CDR1 SQVTM and CDR2 ANQGSEA. The CDR3 has 15 amino acids. The CDR3 DNA sequence: TGCAGCGGCCGCCCCGACAGGGACCCCACAGATGCGCAGTATTTT. This gives the protein CSGRPDRDPTDAQYF.

This clonotype was counted a single time. One end of the junction fails to match germline, which may point to a read error. This rearrangement joins TRBV7-7 to TRBJ2-7; D unresolved. The CDR3 totals 16 residues. CDR1 is SSHAT and CDR2 is FNYEAQ in the germline V gene (reference sequence). CDR3 in DNA: TGTGCTAGCAGCTTATCCCCGAGGAATGAGCAGTTCTACCAGTACTTC. It specifies CASSLSPRNEQFYQYF.

The chain combines TRBV5-4 with TRBJ2-3, with 7 nucleotides matching TRBD2. Germline V gives CDR1 SGHNT, CDR2 YYREEE (reference sequence). The CDR3 is 15 amino acids. With V trimmed by 4 bases and J by 2 bases, 7 bases remained unmatched. The CDR3 here is CASSGGRANTDTQYF. As DNA, the CDR3 is TGTGCCAGCAGCGGGGGGAGGGCTAACACAGATACGCAGTATTTT.